Listed below are T cell receptor beta chains from one sample, sequenced in a study of T cells after yellow fever vaccination. MiXCR, run by TCRdb on the 5' RACE reads, gives a single entry per CDR3 protein. The sample holds approximately 610,000 distinct CDR3 sequences; about a sixth are singletons and the top ten take 15% to 20%. Sequenced material: PBMCs, taken 5 to 6 days after the first yellow fever vaccination. These receptors all stem from a man aged 18 to 29 who received the YFV17D yellow fever vaccine. The CDR3 runs from the conserved cysteine through the conserved F or W. D genes are given only for firm matches. Rows give clone size only sometimes, using once, few, many, or a class for an expanded clone.

clone size	D gene	V gene	J gene	CDR3 protein	CDR3 DNA
few	.	TRBV30	TRBJ1-2	CAWISPLAYGYTF	TGTGCCTGGATCAGCCCTTTGGCCTATGGCTACACCTTC
many	TRBD2	TRBV7-3	TRBJ2-2	CASSSGAGGPTGELFF	TGTGCCAGCAGCTCAGGGGCGGGGGGCCCCACCGGGGAGCTGTTTTTT
.	.	TRBV6-2/TRBV6-3	TRBJ1-5	CASRFGRGNSNQPQHF	TGTGCCAGCCGATTCGGCAGGGGAAATAGCAATCAGCCCCAGCATTTT
few	TRBD1	TRBV24-1	TRBJ2-2	CATSDTITGGYTGELFF	TGTGCCACCAGTGACACTATTACAGGGGGCTACACCGGGGAGCTGTTTTTT
few	.	TRBV7-8	TRBJ1-1	CASSLGPRGTLTEAFF	TGTGCCAGCAGCTTAGGTCCCCGGGGTACTCTCACTGAAGCTTTCTTT
.	.	TRBV27	TRBJ2-1	CASSWGPGLFNEQFF	TGTGCCAGCAGTTGGGGCCCGGGGCTTTTCAATGAGCAGTTCTTC
few	.	TRBV6-2/TRBV6-3	TRBJ1-1	CASAVGDTEAFF	TGTGCCAGCGCTGTAGGTGACACTGAAGCTTTCTTT
.	TRBD2	TRBV19	TRBJ2-2	CASSIGAWGGTGELFF	TGTGCCAGTAGTATAGGGGCTTGGGGGGGCACCGGGGAGCTGTTTTTT
.	TRBD2	TRBV6-1	TRBJ2-7	CASTSSGGIYEQYF	TGTGCCAGCACCTCTAGCGGGGGAATCTACGAGCAGTACTTC
.	.	TRBV5-5	TRBJ1-5	CASSARFSGNQPQHF	TGTGCCAGCAGCGCAAGGTTTTCGGGCAATCAGCCCCAGCATTTT
few	TRBD1	TRBV5-1	TRBJ1-6	CASSEGGLDSPLHF	TGCGCCAGCAGCGAAGGGGGCTTGGATTCACCCCTCCACTTT
.	.	TRBV5-8	TRBJ2-1	CASSKDWDLVPYNEQFF	TGTGCCAGCAGCAAGGATTGGGACCTAGTCCCCTACAATGAGCAGTTCTTC
.	.	TRBV29-1	TRBJ1-2	CSVEGPNYGYTF	TGCAGCGTTGAAGGTCCGAACTATGGCTACACCTTC
.	.	TRBV20-1	TRBJ1-1	CSARFGQNTEAFF	TGCAGTGCTAGATTTGGACAGAACACTGAAGCTTTCTTT
once	.	TRBV2	TRBJ1-4	CASRGRLNEKLFF	TGTGCCAGCAGGGGCAGACTGAATGAAAAACTGTTTTTT
.	.	TRBV14	TRBJ1-6	CASTPGGAGPPLHF	TGTGCCAGCACCCCAGGAGGGGCCGGACCACCCCTCCACTTT
.	.	TRBV10-3	TRBJ2-5	CATTETQYF	TGTGCCACAACAGAGACCCAGTACTTC
.	.	TRBV10-3	TRBJ2-7	CAISQQGTGTYEQYF	TGTGCCATCAGCCAACAGGGAACGGGGACCTACGAGCAGTACTTC
few	TRBD1	TRBV5-1	TRBJ1-2	CASSADRVYGYTF	TGCGCCAGCAGCGCCGACAGGGTTTATGGCTACACCTTC
many	.	TRBV18	TRBJ2-3	CASSSPSSVRSTDTQYF	TGTGCCAGCTCATCCCCTTCTAGCGTTCGAAGCACAGATACGCAGTATTTT
few	.	TRBV11-1	TRBJ2-1	CASSLNRESGLSYNEQFF	TGTGCCAGCAGCTTGAACAGGGAATCGGGACTTTCCTACAATGAGCAGTTCTTC
.	.	TRBV2	TRBJ1-1	CASSKNRRPQGNTEAFF	TGTGCCAGCAGCAAAAACCGGCGTCCTCAGGGTAACACTGAAGCTTTCTTT
few	.	TRBV21-1	TRBJ1-5	CASSKGGCGNQPQHF	TGTGCCAGCAGCAAAGGGGGGTGTGGCAATCAGCCCCAGCATTTT
few	.	TRBV29-1	TRBJ2-3	CSGAASGAGTDTQYF	TGCAGCGGTGCTGCCAGTGGGGCAGGCACAGATACGCAGTATTTT
many	.	TRBV5-1	TRBJ1-6	CASRTQGGSYNSPLHF	TGCGCCAGCAGGACACAGGGCGGCTCCTATAATTCACCCCTCCACTTT
many	TRBD2	TRBV5-1	TRBJ2-7	CASSLVGRGYYEQYF	TGCGCCAGCAGCTTGGTGGGGAGGGGCTACTACGAGCAGTACTTC
few	.	TRBV27	TRBJ2-3	CASSPDRPSTDTQYF	TGTGCCAGCAGCCCCGACAGACCTAGCACAGATACGCAGTATTTT
few	.	TRBV10-3	TRBJ1-2	CATGGTSYGYTF	TGTGCCACCGGGGGCACCTCTTATGGCTACACCTTC
many	.	TRBV3-1	TRBJ1-6	CASSQEPNSPLHF	TGTGCCAGCAGCCAAGAACCTAATTCACCCCTCCACTTT
.	.	TRBV20-1	TRBJ1-6	CSATTRMDNSPLHF	TGCAGTGCCACCACCCGAATGGATAATTCACCCCTCCACTTT
few	.	TRBV29-1	TRBJ1-1	CSVEPQGTEAFF	TGCAGCGTTGAACCGCAGGGCACTGAAGCTTTCTTT
.	.	TRBV9	TRBJ2-4	CASSVAYERGNIQYF	TGTGCCAGCAGCGTAGCTTATGAGAGAGGAAACATTCAGTACTTC
few	.	TRBV5-1	TRBJ2-3	CASSLTGRPPFGTDTQYF	TGCGCCAGCAGCTTGACGGGCCGCCCGCCCTTTGGCACAGATACGCAGTATTTT
.	.	TRBV12-3/TRBV12-4	TRBJ1-6	CASSFRPLGNSPLHF	TGTGCCAGCAGTTTTAGACCTTTGGGTAATTCACCCCTCCACTTT
few	TRBD1	TRBV3-1	TRBJ2-5	CASSQAPDRSVKTQYF	TGTGCCAGCAGCCAAGCCCCGGACAGGTCCGTGAAGACCCAGTACTTC
.	.	TRBV20-1	TRBJ1-5	CSARGGGINQPQHF	TGCAGTGCTAGGGGAGGGGGAATCAATCAGCCCCAGCATTTT
.	TRBD2	TRBV6-5	TRBJ2-4	CASSYSSGGGSKNIQYF	TGTGCCAGCAGTTACTCGAGCGGCGGGGGTTCCAAAAACATTCAGTACTTC
.	.	TRBV12-3/TRBV12-4	TRBJ2-4	CASSPRPLIAKNIQYF	TGTGCCAGCAGCCCGAGACCCCTTATAGCCAAAAACATTCAGTACTTC
few	TRBD1	TRBV30	TRBJ2-5	CAWSTGGTAETQYF	TGTGCCTGGAGTACAGGGGGTACGGCAGAGACCCAGTACTTC
many	.	TRBV12-3/TRBV12-4	TRBJ1-2	CASSLGPYGYTF	TGTGCCAGCAGTTTAGGACCGTATGGCTACACCTTC
few	.	TRBV3-1	TRBJ1-1	CASSQATDRAFF	TGTGCCAGCAGCCAAGCAACCGACCGAGCTTTCTTT
few	.	TRBV29-1	TRBJ1-6	CSVKGGSNSPLHF	TGCAGCGTCAAGGGGGGGTCTAATTCACCCCTCCACTTT
many	TRBD1	TRBV5-1	TRBJ2-3	CASSLRQGEKDTQYF	TGCGCCAGCAGCTTGCGACAGGGGGAAAAAGATACGCAGTATTTT
.	.	TRBV6-2/TRBV6-3	TRBJ1-2	CASSYLGDADF	TGTGCCAGCAGTTATCTAGGGGATGCCGACTTC
few	.	TRBV11-2	TRBJ1-2	CASSGDMTTNYGYTF	TGTGCCAGCAGCGGGGACATGACTACTAACTATGGCTACACCTTC